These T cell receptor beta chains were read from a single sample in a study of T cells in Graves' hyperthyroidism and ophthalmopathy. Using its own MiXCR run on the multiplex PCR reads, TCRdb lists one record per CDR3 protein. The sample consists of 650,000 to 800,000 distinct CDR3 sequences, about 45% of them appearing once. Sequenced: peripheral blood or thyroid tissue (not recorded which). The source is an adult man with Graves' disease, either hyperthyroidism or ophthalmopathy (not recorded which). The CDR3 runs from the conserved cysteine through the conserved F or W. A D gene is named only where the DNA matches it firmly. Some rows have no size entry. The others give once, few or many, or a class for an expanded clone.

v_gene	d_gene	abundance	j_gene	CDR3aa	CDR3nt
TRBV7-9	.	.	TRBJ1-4	CASSPTANNEKLFF	TGTGCCAGCAGCCCGACAGCGAATAATGAAAAACTGTTTTTT
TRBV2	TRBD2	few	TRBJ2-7	CASSDAGAYEQYF	TGTGCCAGCAGTGATGCGGGAGCCTACGAGCAGTACTTC
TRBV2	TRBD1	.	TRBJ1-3	CASGRTGGSGNTIYF	TGTGCCAGCGGGCGGACAGGGGGATCTGGAAACACCATATATTTT
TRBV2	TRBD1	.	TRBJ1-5	CASSEETGVQQPQHF	TGTGCCAGCAGTGAAGAAACAGGGGTCCAACAGCCCCAGCATTTT
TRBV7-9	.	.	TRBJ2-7	CASSQDREREVPYEQYF	TGTGCCAGCAGCCAAGACCGGGAAAGGGAGGTACCCTACGAGCAGTACTTC
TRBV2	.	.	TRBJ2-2	CASSEAMGTGELFF	TGTGCCAGCAGTGAAGCGATGGGAACCGGGGAGCTGTTTTTT
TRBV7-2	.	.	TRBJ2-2	CASSRDGLNTGELFF	TGTGCCAGCAGTCGGGACGGCTTGAACACCGGGGAGCTGTTTTTT
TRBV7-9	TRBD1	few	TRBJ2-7	CASSYDRESYEQYF	TGTGCCAGCAGTTACGACAGGGAATCCTACGAGCAGTACTTC
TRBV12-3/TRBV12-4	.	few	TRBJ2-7	CASSLVALEQYF	TGTGCCAGCAGTTTAGTTGCGCTCGAGCAGTACTTC
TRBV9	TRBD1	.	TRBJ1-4	CASSVEGAGGGNEKLFF	TGTGCCAGCAGCGTAGAGGGGGCGGGAGGCGGAAATGAAAAACTGTTTTTT
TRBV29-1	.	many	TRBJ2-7	CSVVAGAYEQYF	TGCAGCGTTGTGGCAGGGGCATACGAGCAGTACTTC
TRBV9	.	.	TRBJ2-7	CASSQGATAIYEQYF	TGTGCCAGCAGCCAAGGGGCCACAGCCATTTACGAGCAGTACTTC
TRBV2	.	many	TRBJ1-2	CASRKRTDHNGYTF	TGTGCCAGCAGAAAAAGGACAGATCATAATGGCTACACCTTC
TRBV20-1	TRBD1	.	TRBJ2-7	CSVADRATYEQYF	TGCAGCGTTGCGGACAGGGCCACCTACGAGCAGTACTTC
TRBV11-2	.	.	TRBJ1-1	CASSLVLGPDREAFF	TGTGCCAGCAGCTTGGTGCTGGGGCCGGATCGGGAAGCTTTCTTT
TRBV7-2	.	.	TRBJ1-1	CASSLDSGGKAFF	TGTGCCAGCAGCTTAGATTCCGGGGGAAAAGCTTTCTTT
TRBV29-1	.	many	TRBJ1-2	CSVVNAEWIYTF	TGCAGCGTTGTTAATGCGGAGTGGATCTACACCTTC
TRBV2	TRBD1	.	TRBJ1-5	CASSEAGTGDNQPQHF	TGTGCCAGCAGTGAAGCGGGGACAGGGGACAATCAGCCCCAGCATTTT
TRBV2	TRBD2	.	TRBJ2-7	CASSHGAGGYEQYF	TGTGCCAGCAGTCACGGGGCGGGAGGGTACGAGCAGTACTTC
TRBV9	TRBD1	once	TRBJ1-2	CASSVGGTGPGYTF	TGTGCCAGCAGCGTAGGGGGGACAGGTCCCGGCTACACCTTC
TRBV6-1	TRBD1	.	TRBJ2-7	CASSETGVGYEQYF	TGTGCCAGCAGTGAGACAGGGGTGGGCTACGAGCAGTACTTC
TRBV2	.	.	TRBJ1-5	CASSERSGNQPQHF	TGTGCCAGCAGTGAAAGGTCGGGCAATCAGCCCCAGCATTTT
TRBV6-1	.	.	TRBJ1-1	CASSEASWPRIF	TGTGCCAGCAGTGAAGCTAGTTGGCCGCGAATCTTT
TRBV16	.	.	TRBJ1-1	CASSPPVQGGTEASF	TGTGCCAGCAGCCCCCCTGTCCAGGGAGGCACTGAAGCTTCCTTT
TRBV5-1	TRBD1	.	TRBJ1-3	CASSLLTGDPGNTIYF	TGCGCCAGCAGCTTGTTGACAGGGGACCCTGGAAACACCATATATTTT
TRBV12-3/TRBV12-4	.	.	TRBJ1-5	CASRQGSRNQPQHF	TGTGCCAGCAGACAGGGTTCTCGCAATCAGCCCCAGCATTTT
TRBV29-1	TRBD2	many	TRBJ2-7	CSVVALAGYEQYF	TGCAGCGTTGTGGCCCTAGCGGGCTACGAGCAGTACTTC
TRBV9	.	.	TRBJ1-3	CASSARPPDSGNAIYF	TGTGCCAGCAGCGCCCGACCCCCCGACTCTGGAAACGCCATATATTTT
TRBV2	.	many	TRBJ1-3	CASSPRTSSGNTIYF	TGTGCCAGCAGTCCCCGGACATCTTCTGGAAACACCATATATTTT
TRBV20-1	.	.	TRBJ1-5	CSARTLASKTQHF	TGCAGTGCTAGAACCCTAGCTAGTAAGACCCAGCATTTT
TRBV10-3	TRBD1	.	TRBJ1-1	CAISRDREDTEAFF	TGTGCCATCAGTCGGGACAGGGAGGACACTGAAGCTTTCTTT
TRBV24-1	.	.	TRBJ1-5	CATSDSATGRNQPQHF	TGTGCCACCAGTGACTCCGCGACAGGCCGCAATCAGCCCCAGCATTTT
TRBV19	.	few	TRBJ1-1	CASTMGIRTEAFF	TGTGCCAGTACCATGGGGATTAGGACTGAAGCTTTCTTT